This T cell receptor (beta chain) was recovered during a study of T-cell memory formation after mild COVID-19. Constant-segment primers served in 5'RACE that generated TCR alpha and TCR beta cDNA libraries bearing sample barcodes and UMIs. From the 5' RACE reads, TCRdb called clonotypes with MiXCR, one entry per CDR3 protein. The profile shows about 190,000 distinct CDR3 sequences, about 10% of them singletons. Looked up from germline, CDR1 is KGHSH and CDR2 is LQKENI. The ends lost 3 bases at V and 9 bases at J; junction bases unmatched: 6. CDR3 length: 16 residues. Input material: PBMCs or a T cell subset sorted from them (not recorded which). The gene calls are TRBV18 and TRBJ1-6; 12 bases map to TRBD1. This receptor was identified in a man aged 18 to 29 who had mild COVID-19 (a few samples of this study predate the infection). Cell type and time point are not known. This CDR3 is CASSPSGTGGSSPLHF. CDR3 sequence (DNA): TGTGCCAGCTCACCTTCCGGGACAGGGGGCAGTTCACCCCTCCACTTT. Full variable domain (missing parts from reference TRBV18 and TRBJ1-6): NAGVMQNPRHLVRRRGQEARLRCSPMKGHSHVYWYRQLPEEGLKFMVYLQKENIIDESGMPKERFSAEFPKEGPSILRIQQVVRGDSAAYFCASSPSGTGGSSPLHFGNGTRLTVT.